The sequence of this T cell receptor (beta chain) was determined in a study of blood T cell repertoires in COVID-19. Overall study: Samples of COVID-19 (acute and convalescent) were obtained from the United States, Italy and Spain. The cDNA or gDNA used as material had been derived from T cells, B-cell-depleted T cells, or PBMCs.

Per the original data handling: Amplification of reference gene primers was used by the study to estimate nucleated cell counts. Data came from immunoSEQ multiplex PCR; TCRdb stores just in-frame clones and leaves some out. From that table come the V and J calls and clone size; the DNA was used to work out D and trimming. The sample records roughly 170,000 clones, approximately 90% being singletons. Seattle patient enrollment occurred during active infection, with longitudinal follow-up thereafter. The TCR comes from a woman between 70 and 85 years old with COVID-19, enrolled during active disease. Sequenced material: peripheral blood.

The CDR3 nucleotides read TGTGCCAGCAGTACTAGGAACACTGAAGCTTTCTTT. Encoded protein: CASSTRNTEAFF. The chain uses TRBV5-8 and TRBJ1-1; D gene unclear. This CDR3 contains 12 residues. V was pared by 5 bases and J by 1 base, with 6 bases between. CDR1 and CDR2 from the germline V gene are SGHTS and YDEGEE.